Each of the 7 T cell receptor beta chains below was sequenced from the same sample in a study of a mutant IDH1 vaccine in newly diagnosed glioma. Time point defined: week 11, during vaccination. In every dose of vaccine, 300 ug of mutant IDH1 20-mer peptide was given alongside topical imiquimod. Their antigen targets remain unknown. Assay used: immunoSEQ multiplex PCR; TCRdb lists only in-frame clones, some missing. This sample carries around 100,000 clones, roughly 90% of them seen once, and the ten largest clones take 0.6% to 0.75%. The material sequenced was PBMCs, taken from a glioma patient whose treatment included an IDH1 peptide vaccine. These receptors originate from a woman in her forties or fifties with glioma.

The chain combines TRBV11-2 with TRBJ2-5, with D perhaps matching TRBD2 (6 bases). CDR3 length equals 16 residues. Germline assignment: CDR1 SGHAT and CDR2 FQNNGV. V shed 3 bases and J shed 0 bases, with 14 bases lying between them. The CDR3 protein is CASSFSQGGYQETQYF. The CDR3 nucleotides read TGTGCCAGCAGCTTCAGCCAGGGAGGCTACCAAGAGACCCAGTACTTC.

This chain joins TRBV7-9 and TRBJ1-1, with 7 bases aligning to TRBD1. V gave up 2 bases and J gave up 4 bases; unmatched junction bases: 10. This CDR3 spans 16 amino acids. Looked up from germline, CDR1 is SEHNR and CDR2 is FQNEAQ (reference sequence). The CDR3 DNA is TGTGCCAGCAGCTTATCAGGCAGGGGGTCGGCCACTGAAGCTTTCTTT. Translating gives CASSLSGRGSATEAFF.

This chain uses TRBV7-8 with TRBJ1-1; the D is unclear. Between the trimmed V and J ends, which lost 2 bases and 2 bases, there was a span of 12 bases. The CDR3 is made up of 15 amino acids. CDR1 SGHVS and CDR2 FQNEAQ come from the germline V gene. CDR3 region: CASSLLFQSNTEAFF. CDR3 coding DNA: TGTGCCAGCAGCTTACTATTCCAGAGTAACACTGAAGCTTTCTTT.

V gene TRBV5-1 combines with J gene TRBJ2-1, with 7 bases aligning to TRBD2. Trimming took 7 bases from V and 6 from J; bases not matched to a gene: 13. Germline CDR1 reads SGHRS; CDR2 reads YFSETQ. This CDR3 region has 15 residues. Here the CDR3 DNA reads TGCGCCAGCGGGGGTTCGGGACTACGTGGCAATGAGCAGTTCTTC. As protein: CASGGSGLRGNEQFF.

As concerns this clone: Other DNA sequences in the same sample also yield this CDR3. The rearrangement links TRBV29-1 to TRBJ1-1; D gene unclear. V lost 3 bases and J 1 base, leaving 3 bases between the germline ends. This CDR3 comprises 11 residues. The germline gives CDR1 SQVTM, CDR2 ANQGSEA. CDR3 amino acids: CSVDKNTEAFF. CDR3 nucleotide sequence: TGCAGCGTTGACAAGAACACTGAAGCTTTCTTT.

The CDR3 reads CASSLAASGRYIQYF. The CDR3, as DNA: TGTGCCAGCAGCTTAGCTGCTAGCGGGAGATACATTCAGTACTTC. This sequence joins TRBV11-2 and TRBJ2-4; TRBD2 matches 10 bases. The length of the CDR3 is 15 residues. Germline loops: CDR1 SGHAT, CDR2 FQNNGV. V lost 1 base to trimming and J lost 8 bases; unmatched junction nucleotides: 5. Variable domain in full (rest from reference TRBV11-2 and TRBJ2-4): EAGVAQSPRYKIIEKRQSVAFWCNPISGHATLYWYQQILGQGPKLLIQFQNNGVVDDSQLPKDRFSAERLKGVDSTLKIQPAKLEDSAVYLCASSLAASGRYIQYFGAGTRLSVL.

V usage is TRBV9 and J usage is TRBJ1-2; D is ambiguous. The CDR3 totals 14 residues. Germline CDR1 and CDR2: SGDLS and YYNGEE. With 4 bases removed from V and 7 bases from J, the gap between germline ends came to 17 bases. CDR3 residues: CASSLDGSLAGYTF. The CDR3 DNA is TGTGCCAGCAGCCTGGACGGATCTCTGGCTGGCTACACCTTC.